The present TCR beta chain was sequenced within a study of T cells in Graves' hyperthyroidism and ophthalmopathy. This clonotype showed up many times. Its specificity is unknown. Exclusion followed for patients with uncontrolled infection, other autoimmune disease, pregnancy or lactation. Diagnosis relied on clinical symptoms, serum thyroxine and TRAb, thyroid ultrasound and orbital computed tomography. Study findings and constraints: The model's output predicted ophthalmopathy at a median of roughly 6.9 months prior to onset. Most thyroid clonotypes with frequency above 0.001 were detected in blood.

Authors of the study amplified TCR beta CDR3 regions from RNA transcripts. First-round RT-PCR with HTBI primers amplified the TCR CDR3 region. TCRdb independently ran MiXCR on the multiplex PCR reads; one entry per CDR3 protein. The sample lists about 570,000 distinct CDR3 sequences; under 60% were seen once. The CDR3 has 17 residues. Germline V gene sequence: CDR1 LNHDA, CDR2 SQIVND (reference sequence). V gave up 5 bases and J gave up 0 bases; unmatched junction bases: 10. V gene TRBV19 combines with J gene TRBJ2-7; 10 bases are shared with TRBD1. Sequenced: peripheral blood or thyroid tissue (not recorded which). This TCR was sampled from an adult woman with Graves' disease, either hyperthyroidism or ophthalmopathy (not recorded which). The CDR3 sequence: CASSHFAGTGVSYEQYF. The CDR3 DNA reads as TGTGCCAGTAGTCATTTTGCCGGGACAGGGGTCTCCTACGAGCAGTACTTC. Full variable domain (missing parts from reference TRBV19 and TRBJ2-7): DGGITQSPKYLFRKEGQNVTLSCEQNLNHDAMYWYRQDPGQGLRLIYYSQIVNDFQKGDIAEGYSVSREKKESFPLTVTSAQKNPTAFYLCASSHFAGTGVSYEQYFGPGTRLTVT.